Following are 16 T cell receptor beta chains from one sample sequenced in a study of shared clonotypes between healthy human individuals. This table comes from immunoSEQ multiplex PCR, and its TCRdb copy is limited to in-frame clones, with some not included. Among 2 million to 2.5 million clones listed, 93% were seen once. The material sequenced was naive CD4+ T cells from PBMCs. Indicated subset: CD45RA+ positively selected. The receptors derive from a man between 18 and 35 years old in good health. Some clones in this sample may be carry-over from other donors' samples.

This clone was detected only once. The CDR3 nucleotides are TGCAGCGTAAGTACTAGCGGTAGCGCCTACGAGCAGTACTTC. Amino acid sequence: CSVSTSGSAYEQYF. This rearrangement joins TRBV29-1 to TRBJ2-7, with 8 bases aligning to TRBD2. Germline loops: CDR1 SQVTM, CDR2 ANQGSEA. J was trimmed by 2 bases and V by 6 bases; bases with no gene match: 9. The CDR3 sequence is 14 residues long.

This clone was seen only once. J is TRBJ1-1 and V is TRBV6-5, with 8 bases lining up with TRBD1. Germline assignment: CDR1 MNHEY and CDR2 SVGAGI. The CDR3 consists of 14 residues. V lost 4 bases and J lost 1; bases outside the gene matches: 2. Here the CDR3 DNA reads TGTGCCAGCAGTTGGGACAGGACGAACACTGAAGCTTTCTTT. This translates into CASSWDRTNTEAFF.

The chain employs TRBV7-9 and TRBJ2-7, with 8 bases aligning to TRBD1. Germline V gene lookup returns CDR1 SEHNR and CDR2 FQNEAQ (reference sequence). J gave up 5 bases and V 6 bases, and 12 bases lay outside the gene matches. This CDR3 is built from 15 residues. The CDR3 coding sequence is TGTGCCAGCAGTCTTCGACAGGGGATCTGGGACGAGCAGTACTTC. Amino acids: CASSLRQGIWDEQYF.

The gene calls are TRBV5-4 and TRBJ2-1, with D unresolved. V lost 0 bases to trimming and J lost 8 bases, with 18 bases between them. CDR1 SGHNT and CDR2 YYREEE come from the germline V gene (reference sequence). The CDR3 totals 16 residues. CDR3 in DNA: TGTGCCAGCAGCTTGGCCAATCCTAGGCTTGGCGATGAGCAGTTCTTC. It encodes CASSLANPRLGDEQFF.

This chain uses TRBV2 with TRBJ2-1, with 12 bases fitting TRBD2. The junction had 15 bases not matched to a gene; V was cut back by 6 bases and J by 9 bases. In germline, CDR1 is SNHLY, CDR2 FYNNEI. CDR3 length: 17 residues. CDR3: CASRDGLAGLRFGEQFF. DNA for the CDR3: TGTGCCAGCAGGGATGGACTAGCGGGGCTAAGATTCGGTGAGCAGTTCTTC.

The V call is TRBV6-5, the J call TRBJ2-6; the D gene could be TRBD1 or TRBD2 (5 bases each). CDR1 and CDR2 (germline): MNHEY, SVGAGI. The CDR3 runs to 15 residues. Trimming pared 5 bases from V and 0 bases from J, leaving 8 bases between. The CDR3 sequence is CASSTGASGANVLTF. CDR3 DNA: TGTGCCAGCAGTACCGGGGCCTCTGGGGCCAACGTCCTGACTTTC.

This clone was detected only once. The gene calls are TRBV7-6 and TRBJ2-7, with TRBD1 as a possible D gene (5 bases). The germline V and J ends were trimmed by 3 bases and 3 bases, with 9 bases remaining between them. The V gene's germline CDR1 is SGHVS and CDR2 FNYEAQ. The CDR3 spans 13 residues. This CDR3 is CASSFEQDYEQYF. The CDR3 nucleotides are TGTGCCAGCAGCTTTGAACAGGACTACGAGCAGTACTTC.

This chain connects TRBV6-6 to TRBJ2-1; no clear D gene. CDR1 and CDR2 from the germline V gene are MNHNY and SVGAGI (reference sequence). This CDR3 is 14 amino acids long. Deletions cut 5 bases from V and 4 bases from J, with 12 bases between. The CDR3 nucleotides are TGTGCCAGCAGTAACGCGATTTCATACAATGAGCAGTTCTTC. It specifies CASSNAISYNEQFF.

This rearrangement joins TRBV7-3 to TRBJ1-2, with 10 bases aligning to TRBD1. The germline V gene has CDR1 SGHTA and CDR2 FQGTGA. The CDR3 runs to 14 residues. V was pared by 4 bases and J by 3 bases, with 2 bases of the junction left unmatched. CDR3 loop: CASSSGTGDYGYTF. Here the CDR3 DNA reads TGTGCCAGCAGCTCCGGGACAGGGGACTATGGCTACACCTTC. The variable domain in full, with the rest retrieved from reference TRBV7-3 and TRBJ1-2, is GAGVSQTPSNKVTEKGKYVELRCDPISGHTALYWYRQSLGQGPEFLIYFQGTGAADDSGLPNDRFFAVRPEGSVSTLKIQRTERGDSAVYLCASSSGTGDYGYTFGSGTRLTVV.

This sequence joins TRBV5-4 and TRBJ1-1, with D perhaps matching TRBD1 (5 bases). Looked up from germline, CDR1 is SGHNT and CDR2 is YYREEE (reference sequence). This CDR3 is built from 16 residues. With 2 bases removed from V and 6 bases from J, the gap between germline ends came to 20 bases. The CDR3 is CASSFGLARKGSEAFF. Written as DNA, the CDR3 is TGTGCCAGCAGCTTCGGGCTCGCCCGGAAGGGGTCTGAAGCTTTCTTT.

This chain links TRBV11-2 with TRBJ2-7, with TRBD1 identical over 11 bases. The CDR3 covers 15 residues. Germline CDR1 is SGHAT and CDR2 is FQNNGV. V shed 5 bases and J 2 bases; nucleotides not matched to a gene: 5. The CDR3: CASSIRTGGPYEQYF. CDR3 nucleotides: TGTGCCAGCAGCATTAGGACAGGGGGCCCCTACGAGCAGTACTTC.

The chain couples TRBV7-8 to TRBJ1-3; D remains unclear. The V end was cut by 4 bases, the J end by 0 bases, with 4 bases between. The CDR3 is 13 residues long. Looked up from germline, CDR1 is SGHVS and CDR2 is FQNEAQ. The CDR3 protein is CASSSHSGNTIYF. The CDR3 DNA reads TGTGCCAGCAGCTCTCACTCTGGAAACACCATATATTTT.

The V and J genes are TRBV7-8 and TRBJ1-5; unclear D gene. The germline V gene has CDR1 SGHVS and CDR2 FQNEAQ. This CDR3 comprises 15 residues. Between the trimmed V and J ends, which lost 0 bases and 4 bases, there was a span of 10 bases. DNA of the CDR3: TGTGCCAGCAGCTTAGCGCGGGAGTGGAATCAGCCCCAGCATTTT. Translating it yields CASSLAREWNQPQHF.

V gene TRBV7-2 combines with J gene TRBJ2-2, with 7 bases identical to TRBD1. V lost 5 bases, J lost 1 base, and 4 bases stayed unmatched. Germline-derived CDR1 and CDR2 are SGHTA and FQGNSA. This CDR3 is 15 amino acids long. The CDR3 sequence: CASSRDSMNTGELFF. The CDR3, as DNA: TGTGCCAGCAGCCGGGACAGCATGAACACCGGGGAGCTGTTTTTT.

The rearrangement joins TRBV19 to TRBJ2-7, with 9 bases identical to TRBD2. The CDR3 runs to 14 residues. V shed 11 bases, J shed 0 bases, and the junction held 8 bases outside the gene matches. Per germline, CDR1 LNHDA and CDR2 SQIVND (reference sequence). CDR3 bases: TGTGCCTCGCGGGGGCGGGAGGGCTCCTACGAGCAGTACTTC. This sequence encodes CASRGREGSYEQYF.

The chain employs TRBV7-2 and TRBJ2-3; tentatively, D is TRBD2 (5 bases). CDR3 length equals 15 residues. CDR1 is SGHTA and CDR2 is FQGNSA in the germline V gene. Trimming took off 0 bases at V and 4 bases at J, with 11 bases between the two ends. This chain's CDR3 is CASSLARGWADTQYF. CDR3 nucleotides: TGTGCCAGCAGCTTAGCGCGAGGGTGGGCAGATACGCAGTATTTT.